Described below is a single T cell receptor beta chain sequence and its context. The antigen remains undetermined. CD4+ T cells from unexposed donors were obtained before the COVID-19 pandemic (2011-2018). Isolation of CD4+ T cells took place after about eleven days in culture. The entry originates in a study of CD4 T cells in relation to SARS-CoV-2 and coronaviruses. Study-level background: The HLA restriction of the shared crossreactive spike epitopes was mapped.

This table comes from immunoSEQ multiplex PCR, and its TCRdb copy is limited to in-frame clones, with some not included. The repertoire holds approximately 17,000 clones, with around 78% as singletons. Sequences were obtained from CD4+ T cells from PBMCs, cultured in vitro. The TCR sequence derives from a human donor in good health.

CDR3 nucleotides: TGTGCCAGCAGCCCCACGGTCGGCAGCTACAATGAGCAGTTCTTC. As protein: CASSPTVGSYNEQFF. This chain links TRBV7-2 with TRBJ2-1, with no clear D. This CDR3 has 15 residues. In germline, CDR1 is SGHTA, CDR2 FQGNSA. The V and J ends lost 5 bases and 3 bases respectively, with 14 bases between them.